Listed here are 27 T cell receptor beta chains from one sample, sequenced in a study of human T cells and chemical hapten exposure. The time point was: pre-sensitization, week 0. Noted treatment: therapeutic diphenylcyclopropenone sensitization with weekly scalp DPC. TCRdb processed the RACE reads anew with MiXCR; each CDR3 protein has one entry. This table holds tens of thousands of distinct CDR3 sequences, about 10% found once. Sequencing was performed on whole blood, taken in connection with sensitization to the hapten diphenylcyclopropenone (DPC). Receptor source: a man aged 25-40 years with alopecia areata. Some clones in this sample may be carry-over from other donors' samples.

V usage is TRBV20-1 and J usage is TRBJ2-3; a weak D match, TRBD2 (7 bases). Germline CDR1 and CDR2: DFQATT and SNEGSKA (reference sequence). The CDR3 spans 17 residues. V lost 5 bases and J 2 bases, leaving 23 bases between the germline ends. This CDR3 is CSASPPRGGANTDTQYF. For the CDR3, the DNA is TGCAGTGCTTCGCCTCCTAGGGGGGGGGCCAACACAGATACGCAGTATTTT.

This clonotype was seen at least ten times. The chain couples TRBV11-3 to TRBJ2-1; 9 bases are shared with TRBD1. V lost 0 bases and J lost 7; bases outside the gene matches: 7. Germline V lookup: CDR1 SGHNT, CDR2 YENEEA. CDR3 length: 16 residues. DNA for the CDR3: TGTGCCAGCAGCTTAGAAGACAGGGGGGGTGAGAATGAGCAGTTCTTC. It yields the protein CASSLEDRGGENEQFF.

This clonotype was observed many times. The chain uses TRBV7-6 and TRBJ2-7; TRBD2 matches at 15 bases. The V gene end was trimmed by 5 bases and the J gene end by 7 bases; junction bases not matched to a gene: 12. Germline CDR1 SGHVS, CDR2 FNYEAQ. The CDR3 totals 17 residues. The CDR3 DNA reads as TGTGCCAGCAGCCCGATGGGAGGACTAGCGGGAGGGCTTGAGCAGTACGTC. Translated: CASSPMGGLAGGLEQYV.

This clonotype was seen at least ten times. The chain joins TRBV12-3 or TRBV12-4 to TRBJ2-4; D is unclear. Trimming shortened V by 2 bases and J by 7 bases, and 15 bases separated the two germline ends. The CDR3 spans 15 residues. DNA for the CDR3: TGTGCCAGCAGTTTAAATACTGGCAGTCGTAACATTCAGTACTTC. This sequence encodes CASSLNTGSRNIQYF.

This clonotype was counted between two and nine times. This chain uses TRBV7-6 with TRBJ1-3; 7 positions agree with TRBD1. V lost 5 bases and J lost 6; bases outside the gene matches: 16. Germline V lookup: CDR1 SGHVS, CDR2 FNYEAQ. This CDR3 contains 17 residues. CDR3 loop: CASSPSPDRKESNTIYF. Here the CDR3 DNA reads TGTGCCAGCAGCCCCAGCCCGGACAGGAAAGAGTCAAACACCATATATTTT.

This clonotype occurred many times. This sequence joins TRBV25-1 and TRBJ1-3; unclear D gene. V lost 4 bases to trimming and J lost 0 bases, with 16 bases between them. The CDR3 runs to 17 residues. In germline, CDR1 is MGHDK, CDR2 SYGVNS. The CDR3: CASSAPIGRSSGNTIYF. CDR3 bases: TGTGCCAGCAGTGCCCCAATCGGACGGAGCTCTGGAAACACCATATATTTT.

The chain has TRBV10-1 and TRBJ1-5; no clear D gene. Germline V CDR1 and CDR2: WNHNN, SYGVQD (reference sequence). CDR3 length equals 13 residues. With 8 bases removed from V and 1 base from J, the gap between germline ends came to 9 bases. The CDR3 DNA is TGCGCCAGCCAAGACGGGAGCAATCAGCCCCAGCATTTT. This translates into CASQDGSNQPQHF.

V gene TRBV5-1 combines with J gene TRBJ1-1, with D possibly matching TRBD1 (6 bases). From germline, CDR1 is SGHRS and CDR2 YFSETQ. V lost 1 base and J 5 bases, leaving 18 bases between the germline ends. There are 16 residues in the CDR3. The CDR3 coding sequence is TGCGCCAGCAGCTTGCAAAGCCGGCAGGGGTGGACTGAAGCTTTCTTT. It yields the protein CASSLQSRQGWTEAFF.

This clonotype was seen a few times. The rearrangement links TRBV18 to TRBJ2-2; 7 bases are shared with TRBD2. The trim removed 3 bases at V and 2 bases at J, leaving 6 bases unmatched. The germline gives CDR1 KGHSH, CDR2 LQKENI. The CDR3 runs to 16 residues. CDR3 DNA sequence: TGTGCCAGCTCACCCTACAGCGGGATTAACACCGGGGAGCTGTTTTTT. Protein sequence: CASSPYSGINTGELFF.

The chain carries TRBV28 and TRBJ2-7; D unresolved. Germline lookup yields CDR1 MDHEN and CDR2 SYDVKM. V was trimmed by 7 bases and J by 0 bases, leaving 10 bases between them. The CDR3 runs to 13 residues. CDR3 DNA: TGTGCCAGCACGGGTAGCCCCTCCTACGAGCAGTACTTC. It yields the protein CASTGSPSYEQYF.

The sample holds many counts of this clonotype. The V call is TRBV20-1, the J call TRBJ2-7; 14 bases match TRBD2. The junction had 3 bases not matched to a gene; V was cut back by 0 bases and J by 2 bases. The V gene's germline CDR1 is DFQATT and CDR2 SNEGSKA (reference sequence). The CDR3 contains 16 residues. CDR3: CSARDGTSGSTYEQYV. CDR3 DNA: TGCAGTGCTAGAGATGGGACTAGCGGGAGCACCTACGAGCAGTACGTC.

The sample holds many counts of this clonotype. The chain links TRBV27 to TRBJ1-6; D is perhaps TRBD1 (5 bases). There are 19 residues in the CDR3. Deletions cut 6 bases from V and 0 bases from J, with 21 bases between. Germline CDR1 MNHEY, CDR2 SMNVEV (reference sequence). CDR3 loop: CASSLTGLTISSYNSPLHF. For the CDR3, the DNA is TGTGCCAGCAGCCTTACAGGACTTACCATCAGCTCCTATAATTCACCCCTCCACTTT.

This clonotype was seen repeatedly, ten times or more. The genes are TRBV7-9 and TRBJ2-7; 9 positions match TRBD2. The germline V gene has CDR1 SEHNR and CDR2 FQNEAQ (reference sequence). The CDR3 length is 15 residues. V gave up 5 bases and J gave up 6 bases; unmatched junction bases: 11. The DNA for the CDR3 is TGTGCCAGCAGCCCAAATCTAGCGGGGTCGTTCGAGCAGTACTTC. As protein: CASSPNLAGSFEQYF.

A few counts support this clonotype. The chain uses TRBV5-1 and TRBJ2-3; TRBD1 agrees at 7 bases. The CDR3 is 15 amino acids. Germline V gives CDR1 SGHRS, CDR2 YFSETQ. Germline trimming cut 0 bases from V and 4 bases from J; bases unmatched to any gene: 5. The CDR3 loop is CASSLAGDRSDTQYF. The CDR3 DNA sequence: TGCGCCAGCAGCTTGGCAGGGGACAGATCAGATACGCAGTATTTT.

V gene TRBV18 combines with J gene TRBJ1-3, with 8 bases identical to TRBD1. Trimming cost V 2 bases and J 0 bases; bases outside gene matches: 6. Germline V gene data show CDR1 as KGHSH and CDR2 as LQKENI. The CDR3 consists of 17 residues. CDR3 sequence: CASSPTSGQGSGNTIYF. The CDR3 nucleotides are TGTGCCAGCTCACCAACATCCGGACAGGGCTCTGGAAACACCATATATTTT.

This clonotype appeared a few times. This rearrangement joins TRBV5-1 to TRBJ2-3, with unresolved D. The CDR3 length is 14 residues. The V end was cut by 0 bases, the J end by 0 bases, with 5 bases between. CDR1 SGHRS and CDR2 YFSETQ come from the germline V gene. CDR3 nucleotides: TGCGCCAGCAGCTTGGCGTCTAGCACAGATACGCAGTATTTT. Its protein is CASSLASSTDTQYF.

This clonotype appeared a few times. The V gene is TRBV6-5, the J gene TRBJ2-1; TRBD2 matches 9 bases. V trimming: 6 bases; J trimming: 7 bases; junction bases outside the gene matches: 10. This CDR3 spans 15 amino acids. In germline, CDR1 is MNHEY, CDR2 SVGAGI. The CDR3 DNA reads as TGTGCCAGCAGCCTGACTAGCGGAGCGGGGAATGAGCAGTTCTTC. Its translation is CASSLTSGAGNEQFF.

This clonotype was seen ten or more times. The chain couples TRBV14 to TRBJ2-1, with a possible D match to TRBD2 (7 bases). The CDR3 contains 16 residues. The ends were cut back, 0 bases at V and 7 bases at J, with 16 bases in the middle. CDR1 SGHDN and CDR2 FVKESK come from the germline V gene. CDR3 sequence: CASSQDLMGGGNEQFF. As DNA, the CDR3 is TGTGCCAGCAGCCAAGATCTAATGGGAGGGGGAAATGAGCAGTTCTTC.

There are many counts of this clonotype. J is TRBJ2-1 and V is TRBV2; either TRBD1 or TRBD2 may fit D (5 bases each). Trimming removed 6 bases at V and 6 bases at J, with 12 bases between. Germline loops: CDR1 SNHLY, CDR2 FYNNEI. The CDR3 contains 13 residues. The CDR3 spells CASREGRPNEQFF. For the CDR3, the DNA is TGTGCCAGCAGAGAGGGGAGACCCAATGAGCAGTTCTTC.

This clonotype was detected ten times or more. The CDR3 reads CASGAGKRGPTYNEQFF. The CDR3 region has the DNA TGTGCCAGCGGAGCGGGAAAAAGGGGACCGACCTACAATGAGCAGTTCTTC. The chain joins TRBV9 to TRBJ2-1; TRBD2 matches 7 bases. Trimming took 7 bases from V and 2 from J; bases not matched to a gene: 15. This CDR3 region has 17 residues. Germline V gene sequence: CDR1 SGDLS, CDR2 YYNGEE.

This clonotype was found a few times. The chain uses TRBV6-2 or TRBV6-3 and TRBJ1-5, with 7 nucleotides matching TRBD1. With 2 bases clipped from V and 4 bases from J, the junction kept 5 bases outside the gene matches. The CDR3 consists of 15 residues. Germline loops: CDR1 MNHEY, CDR2 SVGEGT. CDR3 DNA: TGTGCCAGCAGTTACCCACACAGGGGTAATCAGCCCCAGCATTTT. Translated: CASSYPHRGNQPQHF.

This clonotype has ten or more counts. The V gene is TRBV7-3, the J gene TRBJ1-1, with D unclear. The germline CDR1 and CDR2 sequences are SGHTA and FQGTGA. The CDR3 length is 13 residues. V shed 0 bases and J shed 1 base, with 3 bases lying between them. The CDR3 DNA sequence: TGTGCCAGCAGCTTAACGGGGAACACTGAAGCTTTCTTT. It translates to CASSLTGNTEAFF. The entire variable domain, with the rest obtained from reference TRBV7-3 and TRBJ1-1, is as follows: GAGVSQTPSNKVTEKGKYVELRCDPISGHTALYWYRQSLGQGPEFLIYFQGTGAADDSGLPNDRFFAVRPEGSVSTLKIQRTERGDSAVYLCASSLTGNTEAFFGQGTRLTVV.

This clonotype was recorded a few times. This chain joins TRBV12-3 or TRBV12-4 and TRBJ1-2; TRBD1 agrees at 7 bases. The V segment lost 3 bases and the J segment 5 bases; nucleotides outside the gene matches: 15. The CDR3 spans 17 residues. The CDR3 loop is CASSLVGWDSSKYGYTF. The DNA of the CDR3 is TGTGCCAGCAGTTTGGTCGGGTGGGACAGCTCCAAGTATGGCTACACCTTC.

This chain uses TRBV7-9 with TRBJ1-1; D gene ambiguous. Trimming took 4 bases from V and 5 from J, leaving 8 bases between them. Germline assignment: CDR1 SEHNR and CDR2 FQNEAQ (reference sequence). CDR3 length equals 12 residues. CDR3 amino acids: CASSSIGTEAFF. The CDR3 DNA reads TGTGCCAGCAGCTCCATAGGGACTGAAGCTTTCTTT.

The J gene is TRBJ1-4, the V gene TRBV7-7; no firm D call. Trimming removed 2 bases at V and 10 bases at J, with 14 bases between. The germline CDR1 and CDR2 sequences are SSHAT and FNYEAQ (reference sequence). This CDR3 is 14 amino acids long. DNA of the CDR3: TGTGCCAGCAGCTTATCCCAAGGGAACGGAAAACTGTTTTTT. It specifies CASSLSQGNGKLFF. The whole variable domain, remainder taken from reference TRBV7-7 and TRBJ1-4, is GAGVSQSPRYKVTKRGQDVTLRCDPISSHATLYWYQQALGQGPEFLTYFNYEAQPDKSGLPSDRFSAERPEGSISTLTIQRTEQRDSAMYRCASSLSQGNGKLFFGSGTQLSVL.

By its share, this clonotype is medium-sized (0.01 to 0.1%). This chain connects TRBV3-1 to TRBJ1-1; D is unclear. The ends were cut back, 3 bases at V and 4 bases at J, with 9 bases in the middle. CDR1 is LGHDT, CDR2 YNNKEL, per germline (reference sequence). This CDR3 has 13 amino acids. CDR3 in DNA: TGTGCCAGCAGCCAGTCGGTTACCACTGAAGCTTTCTTT. The encoded protein is CASSQSVTTEAFF.

The V and J genes are TRBV6-2 or TRBV6-3 and TRBJ2-5; no definite D call. Looked up from germline, CDR1 is MNHEY and CDR2 is SVGEGT. V dropped 0 bases and J dropped 3 bases, with 8 bases sitting between them. This CDR3 contains 14 residues. The CDR3 bases are TGTGCCAGCAGTTACTCGAAAGTCGAAGAGACCCAGTACTTC. Translated, it gives CASSYSKVEETQYF.